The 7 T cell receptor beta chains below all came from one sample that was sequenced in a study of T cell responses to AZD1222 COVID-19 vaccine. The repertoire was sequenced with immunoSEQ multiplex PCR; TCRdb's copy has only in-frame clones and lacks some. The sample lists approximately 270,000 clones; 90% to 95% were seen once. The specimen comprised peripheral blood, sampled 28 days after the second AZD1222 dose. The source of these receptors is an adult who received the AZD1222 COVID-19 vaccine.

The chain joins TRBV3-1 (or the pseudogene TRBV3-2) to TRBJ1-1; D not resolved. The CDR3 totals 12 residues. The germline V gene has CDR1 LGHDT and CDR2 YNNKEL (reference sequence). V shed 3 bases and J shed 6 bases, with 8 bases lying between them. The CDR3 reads CASSQGGPEAFF. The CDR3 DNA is TGTGCCAGCAGCCAGGGTGGGCCTGAAGCTTTCTTT.

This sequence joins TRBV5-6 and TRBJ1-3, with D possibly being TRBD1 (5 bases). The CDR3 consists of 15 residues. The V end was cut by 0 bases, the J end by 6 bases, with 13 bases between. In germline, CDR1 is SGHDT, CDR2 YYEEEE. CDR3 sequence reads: CASSLARGYSNTIYF. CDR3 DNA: TGTGCCAGCAGCTTGGCGAGGGGTTACTCAAACACCATATATTTT. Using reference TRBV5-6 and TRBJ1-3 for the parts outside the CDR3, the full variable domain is DAGVTQSPTHLIKTRGQQVTLRCSPKSGHDTVSWYQQALGQGPQFIFQYYEEEERQRGNFPDRFSGHQFPNYSSELNVNALLLGDSALYLCASSLARGYSNTIYFGEGSWLTVV.

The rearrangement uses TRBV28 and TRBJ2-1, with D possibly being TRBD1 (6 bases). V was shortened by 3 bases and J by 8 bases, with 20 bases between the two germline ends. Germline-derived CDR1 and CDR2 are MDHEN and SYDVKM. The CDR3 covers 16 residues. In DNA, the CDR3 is TGTGCCAGCAGTTTGTCGGCAGGGGTTACGGTATATGAGCAGTTCTTC. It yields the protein CASSLSAGVTVYEQFF.

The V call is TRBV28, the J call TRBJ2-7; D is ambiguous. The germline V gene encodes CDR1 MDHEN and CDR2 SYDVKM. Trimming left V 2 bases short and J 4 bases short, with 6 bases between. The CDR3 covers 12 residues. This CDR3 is CASSLLLYEQYF. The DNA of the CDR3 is TGTGCCAGCAGTTTACTCCTGTACGAGCAGTACTTC.

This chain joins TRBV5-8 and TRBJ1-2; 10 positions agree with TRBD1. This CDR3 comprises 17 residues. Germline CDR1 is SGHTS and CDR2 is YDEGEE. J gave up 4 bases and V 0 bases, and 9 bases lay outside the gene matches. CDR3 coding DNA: TGTGCCAGCAGCTTGGACGCGGGACAGGGGCTCCTCTATGGCTACACCTTC. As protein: CASSLDAGQGLLYGYTF.

The CDR3 nucleotides are TGTGCCAGCAGCTCTTGGGACAGCGGCAATCAGCCCCAGCATTTT. It is translated as CASSSWDSGNQPQHF. The chain carries TRBV7-9 and TRBJ1-5, with 7 bases matching TRBD1. After removal of 4 bases from V and 2 bases from J, the junction contained 5 bases not matched to a gene. This CDR3 is built from 15 residues. Germline-derived CDR1 and CDR2 are SEHNR and FQNEAQ (reference sequence).

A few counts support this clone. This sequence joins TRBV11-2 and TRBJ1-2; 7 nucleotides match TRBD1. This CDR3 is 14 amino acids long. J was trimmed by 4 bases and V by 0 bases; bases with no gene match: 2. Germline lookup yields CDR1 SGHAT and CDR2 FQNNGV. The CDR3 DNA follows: TGTGCCAGCAGCTTAGAACCAGGGGGCTATGGCTACACCTTC. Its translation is CASSLEPGGYGYTF. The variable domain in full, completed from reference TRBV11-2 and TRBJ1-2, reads EAGVAQSPRYKIIEKRQSVAFWCNPISGHATLYWYQQILGQGPKLLIQFQNNGVVDDSQLPKDRFSAERLKGVDSTLKIQPAKLEDSAVYLCASSLEPGGYGYTFGSGTRLTVV.